The clone carrying this TCR beta chain was seen at least ten times. What it binds is not known. V lost 5 bases and J lost 0, with 7 bases in between. Germline assignment: CDR1 MGHRA and CDR2 YSYEKL. The CDR3 covers 14 residues. This sample was taken from a study of human T cells and chemical hapten exposure. Study overall: Per-sample TCR yields varied mainly from small pooled library volume differences.

TCRdb re-called the RACE reads with MiXCR, one entry per CDR3 protein. The sample comprises approximately 60,000 distinct CDR3 sequences, about 9.3% of which are singletons, and less than 15% rests with the top ten. The time point here: patch test 1, 2 weeks after DPC sensitization. Treatment meaning: therapeutic diphenylcyclopropenone sensitization with weekly scalp DPC. Study-level points and caveats: TCRs exceeding a frequency of 1 in 1000 stayed unchanged under DPC sensitization.

The sequence came from a woman aged 40 to 50 with alopecia areata. Some clones in this sample may be carry-over from other donors' samples. The starting material was whole blood, obtained in connection with sensitization to the hapten diphenylcyclopropenone (DPC). The chain employs TRBV4-1 and TRBJ1-4; D not resolved. The CDR3 sequence: CASSTPATNEKLFF. The CDR3 DNA is TGCGCCAGCAGCACACCTGCAACTAATGAAAAACTGTTTTTT.